The 8 T cell receptor beta chains presented below share a single source sample, sequenced in a study of blood T cell repertoires in COVID-19. The protocol was immunoSEQ multiplex PCR, while the TCRdb copy is restricted to in-frame clones and leaves out a portion. The table has roughly 180,000 clones, approximately 80% seen once; the top ten hold roughly 13%. Sequenced material: PBMCs or T cells enriched from blood (not recorded which). The receptors were gathered from a woman in her fifties or sixties who had recovered from COVID-19.

This sequence joins TRBV28 and TRBJ1-4; D is unclear. The germline V and J ends were trimmed by 1 base and 7 bases, with 7 bases remaining between them. In germline, CDR1 is MDHEN, CDR2 SYDVKM. The CDR3 loop spans 13 amino acids. The CDR3 loop reads CASSLFEGEKLFF. DNA of the CDR3: TGTGCCAGCAGTTTATTCGAGGGTGAAAAACTGTTTTTT.

DNA of the CDR3: TGTGCCAGCTCACCTACTAGCAGCTACAATGAGCAGTTCTTC. Protein product: CASSPTSSYNEQFF. The chain uses TRBV18 and TRBJ2-1; D possibly corresponds to TRBD2 (6 bases). The V end was cut by 3 bases, the J end by 3 bases, with 9 bases between. Germline CDR1 KGHSH, CDR2 LQKENI. CDR3 length: 14 residues.

This rearrangement joins TRBV19 to TRBJ2-5, with D possibly being TRBD2 (5 bases). The germline V gene has CDR1 LNHDA and CDR2 SQIVND (reference sequence). The CDR3 extends over 15 amino acids. The V end was cut by 3 bases, the J end by 1 base, with 12 bases between. The CDR3 spells CASSIAPGSQETQYF. The CDR3 DNA sequence: TGTGCCAGTAGTATTGCCCCGGGGAGCCAAGAGACCCAGTACTTC.

The rearrangement uses TRBV7-8 and TRBJ2-2; D is ambiguous. The CDR3 loop spans 13 amino acids. The germline V gene has CDR1 SGHVS and CDR2 FQNEAQ. V was clipped by 4 bases and J by 5 bases, with 8 bases between them. This chain's CDR3 is CASSSGRTGELFF. The DNA for the CDR3 is TGTGCCAGCAGCTCCGGTAGAACCGGGGAGCTGTTTTTT.

The CDR3 DNA reads TGCGCCAGCTACCAGGCCGTACGAGAGACCCAGTACTTC. Protein sequence: CASYQAVRETQYF. The chain uses TRBV5-1 and TRBJ2-5; D unresolved. This CDR3 region has 13 residues. In germline, CDR1 is SGHRS, CDR2 YFSETQ. V gave up 7 bases and J gave up 4 bases, with 14 bases separating them.

The chain joins TRBV2 to TRBJ2-7; D perhaps matches TRBD2 (5 bases). This CDR3 has 14 residues. Germline CDR1 and CDR2: SNHLY and FYNNEI. V dropped 3 bases and J dropped 4 bases, with 13 bases sitting between them. The DNA for the CDR3 is TGTGCCAGCAGTGACCTCCGGGAAACTTACGAGCAGTACTTC. Translated: CASSDLRETYEQYF.

The table lists this clone with a few counts. J is TRBJ2-1 and V is TRBV5-4; possibly TRBD2 for D (7 bases). This CDR3 is 16 amino acids long. The V and J ends lost 4 bases and 5 bases respectively, with 19 bases between them. The germline CDR1 and CDR2 sequences are SGHNT and YYREEE (reference sequence). In nucleotides, the CDR3 is TGTGCCAGCAGCCCCTTAGGGGGGGACTTCGACAATGAGCAGTTCTTC. Translation gives CASSPLGGDFDNEQFF. The full variable domain, its missing parts supplied by reference TRBV5-4 and TRBJ2-1, is ETGVTQSPTHLIKTRGQQVTLRCSSQSGHNTVSWYQQALGQGPQFIFQYYREEENGRGNFPPRFSGLQFPNYSSELNVNALELDDSALYLCASSPLGGDFDNEQFFGPGTRLTVL.

The chain has TRBV6-1 and TRBJ1-4; TRBD1 agrees at 7 bases. CDR3 size: 14 residues. Germline V gene data show CDR1 as MNHNS and CDR2 as SASEGT. V was pared by 2 bases and J by 8 bases, with 5 bases of the junction left unmatched. CDR3 in DNA: TGTGCCAGCAGTGAATCGGAGACAGGGGAAAAACTGTTTTTT. Translating it yields CASSESETGEKLFF.